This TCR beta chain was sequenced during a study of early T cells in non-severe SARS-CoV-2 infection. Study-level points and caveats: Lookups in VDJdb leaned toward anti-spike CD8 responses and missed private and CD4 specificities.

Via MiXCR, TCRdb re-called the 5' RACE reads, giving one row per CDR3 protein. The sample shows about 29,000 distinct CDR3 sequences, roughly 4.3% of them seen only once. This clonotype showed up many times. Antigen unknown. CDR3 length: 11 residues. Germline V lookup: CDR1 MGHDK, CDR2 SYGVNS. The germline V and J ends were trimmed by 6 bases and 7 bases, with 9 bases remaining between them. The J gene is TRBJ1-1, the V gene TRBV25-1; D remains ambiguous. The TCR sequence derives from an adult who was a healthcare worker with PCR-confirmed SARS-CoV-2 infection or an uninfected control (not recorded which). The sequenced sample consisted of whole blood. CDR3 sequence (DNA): TGTGCCAGCAGAGACACCGGTGAAGCTTTCTTT. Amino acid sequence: CASRDTGEAFF. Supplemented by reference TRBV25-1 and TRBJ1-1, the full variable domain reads EADIYQTPRYLVIGTGKKITLECSQTMGHDKMYWYQQDPGMELHLIHYSYGVNSTEKGDLSSESTVSRIRTEHFPLTLESARPSHTSQYLCASRDTGEAFFGQGTRLTVV.